Below, 15 T cell receptor beta chains from the same sample are listed, as sequenced in a study of T cells in Graves' hyperthyroidism and ophthalmopathy. Amplification targeted TCR beta CDR3 regions from RNA transcripts. During a first-round RT-PCR of the TCR CDR3, the HTBI primer set was used. TCRdb re-called the multiplex PCR reads with MiXCR, one entry per CDR3 protein. Of under 400,000 distinct CDR3 sequences listed, approximately 16% are singletons. The material sequenced was blood. The receptors here all came from a woman aged 55 to 70 with Graves' ophthalmopathy.

This clonotype was counted between two and nine times. The V gene is TRBV5-4, the J gene TRBJ2-3, with D possibly called TRBD1 or TRBD2 (5 bases each). Germline V gene lookup returns CDR1 SGHNT and CDR2 YYREEE (reference sequence). The CDR3 has 14 residues. The V end was cut by 4 bases, the J end by 1 base, with 10 bases between. The CDR3, as DNA: TGTGCCAGCAGCCCGGGACGGCGCACAGATACGCAGTATTTT. Translated, it gives CASSPGRRTDTQYF.

This clonotype came up a few times. This chain links TRBV5-4 with TRBJ2-2; 7 bases fit TRBD1. The CDR3 is 16 residues long. Trimming cost V 3 bases and J 0 bases; bases outside gene matches: 5. Per germline, CDR1 SGHNT and CDR2 YYREEE (reference sequence). CDR3 protein: CASSSLDRSNTGELFF. The DNA for the CDR3 is TGTGCCAGCAGCTCACTGGACAGGTCGAACACCGGGGAGCTGTTTTTT.

This clonotype was found many times. The chain links TRBV11-2 to TRBJ2-7; possibly TRBD2 for D (6 bases). The CDR3 runs 16 residues. V was pared by 1 base and J by 0 bases, with 13 bases between. From germline, CDR1 is SGHAT and CDR2 FQNNGV. The DNA for the CDR3 is TGTGCCAGCAGCTTAGGGTTCTCTAGCGCCTCCTACGAGCAGTACTTC. Translating gives CASSLGFSSASYEQYF.

Ten or more counts support this clonotype. This chain joins TRBV20-1 and TRBJ2-7; 7 bases agree with TRBD1. There are 15 residues in the CDR3. V shed 5 bases and J 2 bases; nucleotides not matched to a gene: 12. Germline V gene sequence: CDR1 DFQATT, CDR2 SNEGSKA (reference sequence). The CDR3 region is CSAVSGGSLTYEQYF. Here the CDR3 DNA reads TGCAGTGCTGTATCAGGGGGTTCCCTAACCTACGAGCAGTACTTC.

This clonotype was detected a few times. This sequence joins TRBV7-2 and TRBJ2-2; D unclear. Germline V gene lookup returns CDR1 SGHTA and CDR2 FQGNSA. With 0 bases removed from V and 5 bases from J, the gap between germline ends came to 7 bases. The CDR3 extends over 14 amino acids. The CDR3 region is CASSLAPRTGELFF. The CDR3 coding sequence is TGTGCCAGCAGCTTAGCCCCGAGGACCGGGGAGCTGTTTTTT. Full variable domain (rest looked up from reference TRBV7-2 and TRBJ2-2): GAGVSQSPSNKVTEKGKDVELRCDPISGHTALYWYRQSLGQGLEFLIYFQGNSAPDKSGLPSDRFSAERTGGSVSTLTIQRTQQEDSAVYLCASSLAPRTGELFFGEGSRLTVL.

The J gene is TRBJ2-5, the V gene TRBV6-1; TRBD2 matches 11 bases. The germline V gene has CDR1 MNHNS and CDR2 SASEGT. The CDR3 totals 17 residues. V shed 4 bases, J shed 2 bases, and the junction held 9 bases outside the gene matches. CDR3 nucleotide sequence: TGTGCCAGCAGTGGGGGCTTACTAGCGGGAGCACAAGAGACCCAGTACTTC. It codes for CASSGGLLAGAQETQYF.

This clonotype came up a few times. The genes are TRBV29-1 and TRBJ2-7; unclear D gene. Germline V gives CDR1 SQVTM, CDR2 ANQGSEA. Trimming pared 4 bases from V and 1 base from J, leaving 8 bases between. The length of the CDR3 is 12 residues. The CDR3 DNA is TGCAGCGTTGGAGTCAGTTCCTACGAGCAGTACTTC. Encoded protein: CSVGVSSYEQYF.

This clonotype showed up many times. CDR3 nucleotides: TGTGCCAGCAGCTTAACGGGAGGGCCTGGAAATGAGCAGTTCTTC. Encoded protein: CASSLTGGPGNEQFF. The chain carries TRBV7-3 and TRBJ2-1; TRBD2 aligns across 7 bases. Germline lookup yields CDR1 SGHTA and CDR2 FQGTGA. J gave up 7 bases and V 0 bases, and 6 bases lay outside the gene matches. The CDR3 spans 15 residues. The full variable domain, completed using reference TRBV7-3 and TRBJ2-1, is GAGVSQTPSNKVTEKGKYVELRCDPISGHTALYWYRQSLGQGPEFLIYFQGTGAADDSGLPNDRFFAVRPEGSVSTLKIQRTERGDSAVYLCASSLTGGPGNEQFFGPGTRLTVL.

This clonotype was picked up a small number of times. The chain employs TRBV9 and TRBJ2-2; the match to TRBD1 covers 7 bases. The CDR3 is made up of 14 amino acids. With V trimmed by 4 bases and J by 6 bases, 6 bases remained unmatched. Germline V gene lookup returns CDR1 SGDLS and CDR2 YYNGEE. CDR3 DNA sequence: TGTGCCAGCAGCCCCAGACAGGGATCCGGGGAGCTGTTTTTT. It yields the protein CASSPRQGSGELFF.

This chain joins TRBV5-5 and TRBJ1-5; no clear D gene. V was shortened by 0 bases and J by 3 bases, with 7 bases between the two germline ends. The CDR3 consists of 14 residues. Germline-derived CDR1 and CDR2 are SGHKS and YYEKEE (reference sequence). The CDR3 spells CASSLGLINQPQHF. In DNA form, the CDR3 reads TGTGCCAGCAGCTTGGGACTCATCAATCAGCCCCAGCATTTT.

The J gene is TRBJ2-2, the V gene TRBV19; D is unclear. CDR3 length: 14 amino acids. The V and J ends lost 7 bases and 6 bases respectively, with 15 bases between them. Germline loops: CDR1 LNHDA, CDR2 SQIVND (reference sequence). The CDR3 sequence: CASKPHGRAGELFF. For the CDR3, the DNA is TGTGCCAGTAAACCACACGGAAGGGCCGGGGAGCTGTTTTTT.

In this sample, this clonotype turned up many times. The genes are TRBV12-3 or TRBV12-4 and TRBJ2-3, with 8 bases that match TRBD2. V gave up 5 bases and J gave up 2 bases; unmatched junction bases: 9. This CDR3 has 16 amino acids. The CDR3 nucleotides read TGTGCCAGCAGTCCCCCCTCGGGGGGGACCACAGATACGCAGTATTTT. Translating gives CASSPPSGGTTDTQYF.

This CDR3 is CASSSVGGTGALEQYF. The DNA for the CDR3 is TGTGCCAGCAGCTCGGTCGGGGGGACAGGGGCGTTAGAGCAGTACTTC. The J gene is TRBJ2-7, the V gene TRBV6-1, with TRBD1 matching 10 bases. The CDR3 loop spans 16 amino acids. The V gene end was trimmed by 6 bases and the J gene end by 7 bases; junction bases not matched to a gene: 15. Germline V CDR1 and CDR2: MNHNS, SASEGT.

The CDR3 region has the DNA TGTGCCAGTAGTATAGTGGGGAGTAATCAGCCCCAGCATTTT. It codes for CASSIVGSNQPQHF. The chain combines TRBV19 with TRBJ1-5; D gene ambiguous. This CDR3 region has 14 residues. Germline CDR1 is LNHDA and CDR2 is SQIVND (reference sequence). Between the trimmed V and J ends, which lost 1 base and 4 bases, there was a span of 8 bases.

This clonotype was found many times. The gene calls are TRBV5-5 and TRBJ2-1; TRBD1 or TRBD2 may be the D gene (5 bases each). This CDR3 is 14 amino acids long. V lost 4 bases and J 7 bases, leaving 15 bases between the germline ends. The germline CDR1 and CDR2 sequences are SGHKS and YYEKEE (reference sequence). The CDR3 loop is CASSPRDGSNEQFF. CDR3 DNA sequence: TGTGCCAGCAGCCCCCGGGACGGATCGAATGAGCAGTTCTTC.